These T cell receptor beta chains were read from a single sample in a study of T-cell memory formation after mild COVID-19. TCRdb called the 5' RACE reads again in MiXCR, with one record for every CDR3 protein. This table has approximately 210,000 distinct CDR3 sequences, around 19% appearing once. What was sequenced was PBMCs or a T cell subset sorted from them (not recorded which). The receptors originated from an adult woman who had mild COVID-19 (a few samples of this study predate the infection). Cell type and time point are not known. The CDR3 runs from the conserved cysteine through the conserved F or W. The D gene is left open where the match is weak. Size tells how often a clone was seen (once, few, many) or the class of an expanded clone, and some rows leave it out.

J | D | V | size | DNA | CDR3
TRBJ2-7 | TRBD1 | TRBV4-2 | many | TGTGCCAGCAGCCAACCGGGACAGGTGTCCTACGAGCAGTACTTC | CASSQPGQVSYEQYF
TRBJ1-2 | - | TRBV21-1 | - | TGTGCCAGCAGCAAAGCGCGTAGGGGATTGGGCTACACCTTC | CASSKARRGLGYTF
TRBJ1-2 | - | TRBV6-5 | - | TGTGCCAGCAGTTACGTGTCCCGGTACTATGGCTACACCTTC | CASSYVSRYYGYTF
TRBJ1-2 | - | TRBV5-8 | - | TGTGCCAGCAGCTTGTCCCCAACCAACTATGGCTACACCTTC | CASSLSPTNYGYTF
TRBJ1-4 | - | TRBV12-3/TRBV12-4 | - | TGTGCCAGCAGTTTAGCGCAGGGGTCGGGGGAAAAACTGTTTTTT | CASSLAQGSGEKLFF
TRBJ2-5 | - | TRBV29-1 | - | TGCAGCGTTGAAGATTGGATCGTGGGGGAGACCCAGTACTTC | CSVEDWIVGETQYF
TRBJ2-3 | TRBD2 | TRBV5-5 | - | TGTGCCAGCCGGACTAGCGGGAGTGATACGCAGTATTTT | CASRTSGSDTQYF
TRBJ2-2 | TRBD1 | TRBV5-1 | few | TGCGCCAGCAGCCAAGGGACAGGGGCCGGGGAGCTGTTTTTT | CASSQGTGAGELFF
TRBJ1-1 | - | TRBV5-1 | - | TGCGCCAGCAGCTCAGAACTCAGGGGAAATACTGAAGCTTTCTTT | CASSSELRGNTEAFF
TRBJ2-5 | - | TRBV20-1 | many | TGCAGTGCCCCCCTAGCGCAAGGAGAGACCCAGTACTTC | CSAPLAQGETQYF
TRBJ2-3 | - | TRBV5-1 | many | TGCGCCAGCAGCCCCGGGAGAACAGATACGCAGTATTTT | CASSPGRTDTQYF
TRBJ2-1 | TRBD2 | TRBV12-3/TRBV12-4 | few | TGTGCCAGCAGTTTCCCGCCTAGCGGGATGGGGAATGAGCAGTTCTTC | CASSFPPSGMGNEQFF
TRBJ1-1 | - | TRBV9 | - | TGTGCCAGCAGCATAATACCGGGGCCGGGGACCGACACTGAAGCTTTCTTT | CASSIIPGPGTDTEAFF
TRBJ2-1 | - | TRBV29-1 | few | TGCAGCGCCCATGAAGGGGCGTCATCCTACAATGAGCAGTTCTTC | CSAHEGASSYNEQFF
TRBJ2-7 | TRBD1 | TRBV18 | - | TGTGCCAGCTCACTAGGACAGGGGGCCGGCTACGAGCAGTACTTC | CASSLGQGAGYEQYF
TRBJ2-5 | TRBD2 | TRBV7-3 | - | TGTGCCAGCAGCCGTACTAGCGGGGGGCGAGAGACCCAGTACTTC | CASSRTSGGRETQYF
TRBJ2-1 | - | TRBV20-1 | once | TGCAGTGCTAGAACAGTTCAGGGCTCCTACAATGAGCAGTTCTTC | CSARTVQGSYNEQFF
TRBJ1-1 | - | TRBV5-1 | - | TGCGCCAGCAGCCCCCGGCAGGACAGGAACACTGAAGCTTTCTTT | CASSPRQDRNTEAFF
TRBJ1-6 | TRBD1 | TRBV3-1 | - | TGTGCCAGCAGCCAAGCGGGACAGCTCTATGTTTCACCCCTCCACTTT | CASSQAGQLYVSPLHF
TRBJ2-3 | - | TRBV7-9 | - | TGTGCCAGCAGCGCAAAGGGGAGCCTCAGAGATACGCAGTATTTT | CASSAKGSLRDTQYF
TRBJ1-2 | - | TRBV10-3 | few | TGTGCCATCAGTGAGGACAGATCGCGGGGCTACACCTTC | CAISEDRSRGYTF
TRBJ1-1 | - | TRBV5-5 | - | TGTGCCGTCAATACACGCACTGAAGCTTTCTTT | CAVNTRTEAFF
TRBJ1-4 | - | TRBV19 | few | TGTGCCAGTAGTTCTAGGGGTTTGGGTGAAAAACTGTTTTTT | CASSSRGLGEKLFF
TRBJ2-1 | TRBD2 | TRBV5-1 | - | TGCGCCAGCAGCTTTTCGGCGGGAGCCAATGAGCAGTTCTTC | CASSFSAGANEQFF
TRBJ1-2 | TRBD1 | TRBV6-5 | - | TGTGCCAGCAGTCCGACACAGGGGACTAACTATGGCTACACCTTC | CASSPTQGTNYGYTF
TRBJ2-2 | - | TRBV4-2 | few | TGTGCCAGCAGCCAAGAAGGCGGGGCGGGGGAGCTGTTTTTT | CASSQEGGAGELFF
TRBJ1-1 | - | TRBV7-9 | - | TGTGCCAGCAGCTTAGTACAGGGTGGAACTGAAGCTTTCTTT | CASSLVQGGTEAFF
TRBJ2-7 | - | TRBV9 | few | TGTGCCAGACTCCGTGACAGAACCTACGAGCAGTACTTC | CARLRDRTYEQYF
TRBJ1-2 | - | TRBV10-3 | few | TGTGCCATCAGTGGGACACAGGGAGATGGCTACACCTTC | CAISGTQGDGYTF
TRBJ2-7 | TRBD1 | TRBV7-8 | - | TGTGCCAGCAGCAGAGGACAGGGAGGCGAGCAGTACTTC | CASSRGQGGEQYF
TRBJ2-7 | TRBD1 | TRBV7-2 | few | TGTGCCAGCAGCTCCGGACAGGGCGAGACCTACGAGCAGTACTTC | CASSSGQGETYEQYF
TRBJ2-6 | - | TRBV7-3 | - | TGTGCCAGCAGCTTAGACCCAGGGGGGGCCAACGTCCTGACTTTC | CASSLDPGGANVLTF
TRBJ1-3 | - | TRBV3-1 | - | TGTGCCAGCAGCCAAGATGTAGGGCCAGGAAACACCATATATTTT | CASSQDVGPGNTIYF